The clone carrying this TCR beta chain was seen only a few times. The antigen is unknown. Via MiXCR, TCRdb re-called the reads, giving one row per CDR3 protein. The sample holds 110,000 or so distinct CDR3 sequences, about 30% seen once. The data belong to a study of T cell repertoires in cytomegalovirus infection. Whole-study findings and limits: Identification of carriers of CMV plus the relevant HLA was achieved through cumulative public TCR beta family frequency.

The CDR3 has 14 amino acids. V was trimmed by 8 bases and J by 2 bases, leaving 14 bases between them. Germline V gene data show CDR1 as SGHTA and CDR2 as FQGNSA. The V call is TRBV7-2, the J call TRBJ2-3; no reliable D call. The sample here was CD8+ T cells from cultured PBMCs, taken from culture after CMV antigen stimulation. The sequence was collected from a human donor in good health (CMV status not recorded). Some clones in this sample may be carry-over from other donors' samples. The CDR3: CASAYYGNTDTQYF. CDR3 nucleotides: TGTGCCAGCGCCTACTATGGGAACACAGATACGCAGTATTTT.